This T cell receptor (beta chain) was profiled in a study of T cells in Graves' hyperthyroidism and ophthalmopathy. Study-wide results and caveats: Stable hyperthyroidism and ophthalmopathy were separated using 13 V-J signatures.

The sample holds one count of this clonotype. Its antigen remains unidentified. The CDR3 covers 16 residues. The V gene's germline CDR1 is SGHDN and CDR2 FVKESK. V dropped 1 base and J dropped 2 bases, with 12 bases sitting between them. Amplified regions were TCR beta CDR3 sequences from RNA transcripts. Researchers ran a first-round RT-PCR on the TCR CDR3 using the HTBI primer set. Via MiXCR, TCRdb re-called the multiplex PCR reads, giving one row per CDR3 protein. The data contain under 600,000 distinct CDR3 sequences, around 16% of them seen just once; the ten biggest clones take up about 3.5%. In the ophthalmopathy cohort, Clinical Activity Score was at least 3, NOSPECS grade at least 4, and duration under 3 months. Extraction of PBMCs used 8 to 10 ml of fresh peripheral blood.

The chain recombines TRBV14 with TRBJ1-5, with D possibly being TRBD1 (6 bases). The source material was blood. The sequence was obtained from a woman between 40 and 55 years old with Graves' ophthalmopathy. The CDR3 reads CASSQASNRGNQPQHF. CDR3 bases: TGTGCCAGCAGCCAAGCCTCGAACAGGGGCAATCAGCCCCAGCATTTT.